This is a list of T cell receptor beta chains from one sample in a study of blood T cell repertoires in COVID-19. The assay was immunoSEQ multiplex PCR, and TCRdb's table has in-frame clones only and misses some. The repertoire consists of 50,000 or so clones, with about four fifths occurring once and the leading ten covering 7% to 8.5%. Material: peripheral blood. These receptors were taken from a middle-aged man with acute or convalescent COVID-19. The CDR3 runs from the conserved cysteine through the conserved F or W. D genes are given only for firm matches. Only some rows state a clone size, as once, few, many or a class for expanded clones.

size | D | J | V | DNA | CDR3
few | NA | TRBJ1-2 | TRBV5-4 | TGTGCCAGCAGCTTAAAACAGGGAATCGGCTACACCTTC | CASSLKQGIGYTF
NA | NA | TRBJ2-1 | TRBV11-2 | TGTGCCAGCAGCTCCGGGACTCCCAGGTACAATGAGCAGTTCTTC | CASSSGTPRYNEQFF
NA | NA | TRBJ2-3 | TRBV4-3 | TGCGCCAGCAGCCACAAAGTCGAGGATACGCAGTATTTT | CASSHKVEDTQYF
NA | TRBD1 | TRBJ2-7 | TRBV9 | TGTGCCAGCAGCCGAAGGACAGGTCCCTACGAGCAGTACTTC | CASSRRTGPYEQYF
few | NA | TRBJ2-2 | TRBV9 | TGTGCCAGCAGCGTAGCCCGTATCACCGGGGAGCTGTTTTTT | CASSVARITGELFF
NA | NA | TRBJ1-2 | TRBV7-2 | TGTGCCAGCAGCTTAGTGGTGCCAAACTCCCTCACTAACTATGGCTACACCTTC | CASSLVVPNSLTNYGYTF
few | TRBD2 | TRBJ2-1 | TRBV6-5 | TGTGCCAGGACGGGACTAGAATTCGCGGAGCAGTTCTTC | CARTGLEFAEQFF
NA | TRBD2 | TRBJ2-7 | TRBV5-1 | TGCGCCAGCAGCTTGGCCGGGGGGACCATCTACGAGCAGTACTTC | CASSLAGGTIYEQYF
NA | TRBD1 | TRBJ1-1 | TRBV18 | TGTGCCAGCTCGCGCGGTACAGGGGATATATCTGAAGCTTTCTTT | CASSRGTGDISEAFF
NA | NA | TRBJ2-3 | TRBV9 | TGTGCCAGCAGCGTGATTGGGGGGGCCTTGAATACGCAGTATTTT | CASSVIGGALNTQYF
NA | NA | TRBJ1-4 | TRBV5-4 | TGTGCCAGCAGCTTTTATCCAACTAATGAAAAACTGTTTTTT | CASSFYPTNEKLFF
NA | NA | TRBJ2-7 | TRBV6-1 | TGTGCCAGCAGTGAATATCAGTTCGCCTCCTACGAGCAGTACTTC | CASSEYQFASYEQYF
NA | NA | TRBJ1-2 | TRBV20-1 | TGCAGTGCTAGTTCCGGAGGTGTCGGGTCCTATGGCTACACCTTC | CSASSGGVGSYGYTF
NA | NA | TRBJ2-5 | TRBV5-6 | TGTGCCAGCAGCGTACAGGGCCGAGAGACCCAGTACTTC | CASSVQGRETQYF
NA | NA | TRBJ1-2 | TRBV19 | TGTGCCAGTAGTATAGGGCGCGGGGTCGGCTACACCTTC | CASSIGRGVGYTF
NA | NA | TRBJ2-1 | TRBV3-1/TRBV3-2 | TGTGCCAGCAGCTGGGGGCAAGGGGAATTCGATGAGCAGTTCTTC | CASSWGQGEFDEQFF
NA | NA | TRBJ2-3 | TRBV7-9 | TGTGCCAGCAGCTTAAATACACCCGGGGATACGCAGTATTTT | CASSLNTPGDTQYF
once | NA | TRBJ1-2 | TRBV6-5 | TGTGCCAGCAGTTACGGAACAGGGCACTATGGCTACACCTTC | CASSYGTGHYGYTF
NA | NA | TRBJ1-3 | TRBV30 | TGTGCCTGGAGTGTATACCGGGTGAGCTCTGGAAACACCATATATTTT | CAWSVYRVSSGNTIYF
NA | NA | TRBJ2-3 | TRBV27 | TGTGCCAGCAGTTCTCCAGATACGCAGTATTTT | CASSSPDTQYF
NA | TRBD1 | TRBJ2-5 | TRBV7-8 | TGTGCCAGCAGCTTACGACAGGGATCGGACCAAGAGACCCAGTACTTC | CASSLRQGSDQETQYF
NA | TRBD2 | TRBJ2-7 | TRBV5-1 | TGCGCCAGCAGCTTGGAACGGCTAGCGGGGGGCTACGAGCAGTACTTC | CASSLERLAGGYEQYF
NA | NA | TRBJ1-2 | TRBV6-2/TRBV6-3 | TGTGCCAGCAGTTCGTCCAAGGAGCGCGCGTACACCTTC | CASSSSKERAYTF
NA | NA | TRBJ1-6 | TRBV27 | TGTGCCAGCAGGCGAATGATGCAGGCCAAGGGGAATTCACCCCTCCACTTT | CASRRMMQAKGNSPLHF
NA | NA | TRBJ2-2 | TRBV6-1 | TGTGCCAGCAGTGAAGCGATTGGGGCCCCCGGGGAGCTGTTTTTT | CASSEAIGAPGELFF
once | NA | TRBJ2-5 | TRBV7-2 | TGTGCCAGCAGCTTACTAGTCGGATTAGAGACCCAGTACTTC | CASSLLVGLETQYF